This T cell receptor beta chain originates from a study of human T cells and chemical hapten exposure (TCRdb year 2021). In terms of the full investigation: For sensitization, 2% DPC in acetone was applied to an approximately 2 cm by approximately 2 cm area of upper inner arm skin. Patients additionally received weekly therapeutic DPC doses to the scalp throughout the roughly 25-week study period. Patch testing was performed on the upper back with Finn chambers containing 0.01% DPC, and the patch tests were scored after 6 days according to International Contact Dermatitis Research Group standards. The mostly female patient cohort included alopecia areata with under or over 50% scalp involvement, alopecia totalis and alopecia universalis. Libraries were pooled for sequencing, and per-sample TCR yields varied mainly because of small differences in library volumes within the pool. Peripheral blood TCR repertoire changes were tracked in vivo in alopecia patients during primary and secondary sensitization to the hapten diphenylcyclopropenone (DPC). Blood was sampled from patients pre-sensitization (week 0) and at 2, 6 and about 24 weeks after DPC sensitization. Nearly 30 alopecia patients provided blood for TCR sequencing at one to four time points (pre-sensitization, 2, 6 and 24 weeks). Overall results and qualifications from the work: All patients had alopecia, a presumed autoimmune disease, so their immune response might differ from that of healthy individuals. DPC sensitization did not change how many TCRs were above 1 in 1000 frequency, and no evidence was found of alterations in global repertoire structure. Significantly more large CDR3 similarity clusters were formed by expanded TCRs than by pre-sensitization or healthy control sets, consistent with antigen-driven responses. Patch test score correlated positively with the number of PT1 expanded TCRs, reaching significance at thresholds 8, 16 and 32 but not at 4. After repeated subsampling, the strength of the expansion versus patch-test correlation and the threshold at which it became significant changed.

Counted from cysteine to phenylalanine, this CDR3 has 17 amino acids. The sequence is cut down to CDR3 DNA, 51 bases in frame from base 1. CDR1 and CDR2 are read off the germline V gene as MDHEN and SYDVKM. Clipping removes 2 bases from V and 4 bases from J, with 12 as the unmatched junction base count. This clonotype has more than one count but fewer than ten. The clone's antigen remains unknown. Per-base quality was not reported, and no clone a single base away is much larger than it. The method behind the library was RACE. Sequencing used a NextSeq 500. During library preparation, unique molecular identifiers were attached to individual cDNA molecules so that TCRs could be counted quantitatively and reproducibly. Each blood RNA sample was used to sequence both TCR alpha and TCR beta chains. The original pipeline was this. The median number of TCRs per sample was some 100,000, ranging from roughly 23,224 to 690,600. V, J and CDR3 annotation of the TCR reads was carried out using the Decombinator software suite. Every sample was subsampled to the same number of TCRs (28,000) for the PS versus PT1 abundance plots. Expanded TCRs were defined as absent before sensitization and observed at least eight times at the 2-week time point. The raw public data were reprocessed by TCRdb itself: fastp quality trimming at Q25, MiXCR clonotype calling, in-frame beta chains only. Under each unique CDR3 protein, matching rows form one entry showing the most common genes and DNA. The V and J calls and clone size come from TCRdb's table, not from the authors' own analysis. The table for this sample lists more than 65,000 distinct CDR3 sequences; 32% of them were counted only once. The ten largest account for more than 7% of the sample.

Read against the paper, the sample's time point label means: patch test 1, 2 weeks after DPC sensitization. What the treatment or condition label conveys for this sample: therapeutic diphenylcyclopropenone sensitization with weekly scalp DPC. At every patch-test visit, the blood draw took place before the patch test was put on. Eligible patients were aged 18 to 70, diagnosed with alopecia, deemed suitable for DPC therapy, and excluded if pregnant. Total RNA was isolated from unfractionated whole blood collected in Tempus Blood RNA tubes. The sequence came from a man in his forties with alopecia areata. Some clones in this sample may be carry-over from other donors' samples. The sequence links TRBV28 to TRBJ1-2, and TRBD1 aligns with 8 junction nucleotides. Sequenced material: whole blood, taken in connection with sensitization to the hapten diphenylcyclopropenone (DPC). The bases are TGTGCCAGCAGTTTAATGGAAGGACAGGGCCTAATCTATGGCTACACCTTC. It specifies CASSLMEGQGLIYGYTF.